This entry lists 4 T cell receptor beta chains sequenced from one sample in a study of beta chain features in type 1 diabetes. Overall study results and limits: TCRB CDR3s were moderately but significantly shorter in Type 1 diabetes patients in all four CD4+ subsets.

Every bit of the isolated RNA underwent reverse transcription, so sequencing read expressed TCRB transcripts. Clones were read by immunoSEQ multiplex PCR, and TCRdb kept only the in-frame ones, dropping some. Among 640,000 or so clones listed, under 15% were seen once. No cognate antigen is known for these TCRs. Sequencing was done on a sample of naive CD4+ T cells from blood. The receptors stem from a man aged 18 to 29 with type 1 diabetes.

This clone turned up a few times. The genes are TRBV27 and TRBJ1-1; D remains unclear. The CDR3 loop spans 12 amino acids. Germline values: CDR1 MNHEY, CDR2 SMNVEV (reference sequence). V shed 3 bases and J shed 12 bases, with 14 bases lying between them. CDR3 sequence reads: CASSFHSSRPFF. The CDR3 DNA follows: TGTGCCAGCAGTTTTCATAGCTCTAGGCCTTTCTTT.

This rearrangement joins TRBV21-1 to TRBJ2-7; TRBD1 is taken as the D call from the table, unchecked against the DNA. TRBV21-1 has pseudogene status. The CDR3 sequence is 16 residues long. The CDR3 region is CASSGCPGQGRNEQYF. CDR3 nucleotide sequence: TGTGCCAGCAGCGGATGCCCTGGACAGGGGAGAAACGAGCAGTACTTC.

This clone occurred a few times. This CDR3 is also generated by other DNA sequences in the sample. This chain links TRBV7-2 with TRBJ2-5; no clear D. Germline V gene lookup returns CDR1 SGHTA and CDR2 FQGNSA. This CDR3 has 12 amino acids. V was clipped by 5 bases and J by 0 bases, with 4 bases between them. The DNA for the CDR3 is TGTGCCAGCAGCCCCTACCAAGAGACCCAGTACTTC. Amino acids: CASSPYQETQYF.

The chain has TRBV19 and TRBJ2-5; D unresolved. Gene TRBJ2-7 matches the end of the DNA better, so the J call may be wrong. This CDR3 is 10 amino acids long. Germline assignment: CDR1 LNHDA and CDR2 SQIVND (reference sequence). As DNA, the CDR3 is TGTGCCAGTAAGGGCAGCGAGCAGTACTTC. This codes for CASKGSEQYF.